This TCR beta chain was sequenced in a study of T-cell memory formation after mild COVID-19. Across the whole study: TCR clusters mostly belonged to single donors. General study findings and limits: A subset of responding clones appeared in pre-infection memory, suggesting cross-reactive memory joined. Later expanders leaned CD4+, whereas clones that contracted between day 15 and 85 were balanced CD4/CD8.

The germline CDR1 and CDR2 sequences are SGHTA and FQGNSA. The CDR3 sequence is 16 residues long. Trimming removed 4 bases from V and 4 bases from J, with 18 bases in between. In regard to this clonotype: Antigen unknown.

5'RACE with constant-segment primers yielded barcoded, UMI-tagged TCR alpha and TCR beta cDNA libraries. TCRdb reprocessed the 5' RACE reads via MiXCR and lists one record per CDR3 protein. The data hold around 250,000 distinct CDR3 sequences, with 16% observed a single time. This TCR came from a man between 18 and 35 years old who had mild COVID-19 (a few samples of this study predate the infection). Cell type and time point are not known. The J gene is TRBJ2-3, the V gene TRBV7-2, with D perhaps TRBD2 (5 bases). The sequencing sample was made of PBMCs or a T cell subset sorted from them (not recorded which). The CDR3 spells CASSSRIGILADTQYF. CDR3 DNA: TGTGCCAGCAGCTCCCGAATCGGGATTTTAGCAGATACGCAGTATTTT.